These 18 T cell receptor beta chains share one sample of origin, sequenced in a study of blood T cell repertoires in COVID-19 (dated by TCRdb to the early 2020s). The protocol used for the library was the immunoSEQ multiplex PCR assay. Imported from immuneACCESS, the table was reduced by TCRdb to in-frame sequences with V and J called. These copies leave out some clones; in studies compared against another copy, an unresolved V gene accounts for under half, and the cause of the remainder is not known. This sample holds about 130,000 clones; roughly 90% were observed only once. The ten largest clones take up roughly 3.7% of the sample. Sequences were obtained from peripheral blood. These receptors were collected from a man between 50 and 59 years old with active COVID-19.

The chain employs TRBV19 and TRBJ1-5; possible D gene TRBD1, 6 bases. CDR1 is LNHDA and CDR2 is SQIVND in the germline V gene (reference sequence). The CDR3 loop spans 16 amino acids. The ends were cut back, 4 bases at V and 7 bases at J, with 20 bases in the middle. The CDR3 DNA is TGTGCCAGTAGTACGGGTTCACAGGGTTTATACCAGCCCCAGCATTTT. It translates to CASSTGSQGLYQPQHF.

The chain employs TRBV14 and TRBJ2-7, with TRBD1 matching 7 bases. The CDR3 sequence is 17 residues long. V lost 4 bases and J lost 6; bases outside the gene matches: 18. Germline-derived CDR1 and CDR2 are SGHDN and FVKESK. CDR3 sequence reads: CASSPTLNRGIVCEQYV. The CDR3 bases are TGTGCCAGCAGCCCTACACTCAACAGGGGAATAGTATGCGAGCAGTACGTC.

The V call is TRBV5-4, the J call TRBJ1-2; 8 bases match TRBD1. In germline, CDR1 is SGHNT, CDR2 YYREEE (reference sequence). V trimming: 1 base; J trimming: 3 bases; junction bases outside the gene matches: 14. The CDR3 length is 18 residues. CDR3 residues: CASSLSPGTGLLYYGYTF. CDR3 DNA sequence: TGTGCCAGCAGCTTGTCCCCCGGGACAGGTCTACTATACTATGGCTACACCTTC.

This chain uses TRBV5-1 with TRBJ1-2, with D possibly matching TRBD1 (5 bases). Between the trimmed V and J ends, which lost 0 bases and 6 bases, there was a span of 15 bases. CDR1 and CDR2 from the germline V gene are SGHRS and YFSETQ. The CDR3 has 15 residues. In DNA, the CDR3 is TGCGCCAGCAGCTTGGCCCGGGACTCCTTCGATGGCTACACCTTC. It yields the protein CASSLARDSFDGYTF. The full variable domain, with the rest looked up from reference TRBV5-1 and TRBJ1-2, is KAGVTQTPRYLIKTRGQQVTLSCSPISGHRSVSWYQQTPGQGLQFLFEYFSETQRNKGNFPGRFSGRQFSNSRSEMNVSTLELGDSALYLCASSLARDSFDGYTFGSGTRLTVV.

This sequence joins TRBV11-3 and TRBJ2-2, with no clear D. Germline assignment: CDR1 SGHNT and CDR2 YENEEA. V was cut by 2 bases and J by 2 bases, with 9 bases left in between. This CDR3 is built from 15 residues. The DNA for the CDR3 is TGTGCCAGCAGCTTACTTGCAGGAAACACCGGGGAGCTGTTTTTT. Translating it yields CASSLLAGNTGELFF.

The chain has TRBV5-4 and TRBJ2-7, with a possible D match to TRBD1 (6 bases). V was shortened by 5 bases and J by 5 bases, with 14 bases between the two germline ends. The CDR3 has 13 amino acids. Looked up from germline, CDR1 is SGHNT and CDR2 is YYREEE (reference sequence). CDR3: CASRPGTSDEQYF. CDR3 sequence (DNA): TGTGCCAGCAGACCCGGGACATCCGACGAGCAGTACTTC.

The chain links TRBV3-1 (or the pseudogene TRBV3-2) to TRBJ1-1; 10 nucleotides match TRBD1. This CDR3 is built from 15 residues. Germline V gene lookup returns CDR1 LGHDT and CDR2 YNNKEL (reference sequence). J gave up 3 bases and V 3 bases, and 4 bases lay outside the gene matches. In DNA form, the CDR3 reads TGTGCCAGCAGCCACGGGACAGGGGAGGACACTGAAGCTTTCTTT. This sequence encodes CASSHGTGEDTEAFF.

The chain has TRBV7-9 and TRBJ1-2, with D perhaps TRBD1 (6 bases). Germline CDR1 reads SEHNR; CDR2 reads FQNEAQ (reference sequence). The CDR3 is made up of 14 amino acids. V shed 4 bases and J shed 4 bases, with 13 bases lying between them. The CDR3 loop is CASSSRGVGYGYTF. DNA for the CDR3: TGTGCCAGCAGCTCCAGGGGCGTCGGCTATGGCTACACCTTC.

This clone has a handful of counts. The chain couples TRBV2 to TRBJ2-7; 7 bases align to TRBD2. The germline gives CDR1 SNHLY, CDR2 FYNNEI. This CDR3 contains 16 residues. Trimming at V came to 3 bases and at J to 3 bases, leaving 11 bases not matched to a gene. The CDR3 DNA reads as TGTGCCAGCAGTGATGCCCGGGGGGACTCGTACTACGAGCAGTACTTC. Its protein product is CASSDARGDSYYEQYF.

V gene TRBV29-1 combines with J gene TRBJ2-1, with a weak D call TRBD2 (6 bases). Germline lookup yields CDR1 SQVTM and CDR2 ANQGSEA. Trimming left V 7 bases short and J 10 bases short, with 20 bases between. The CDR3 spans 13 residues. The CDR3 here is CSGQTPGSSEQFF. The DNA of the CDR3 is TGCAGCGGGCAAACTCCCGGGAGCTCGGAGCAGTTCTTC.

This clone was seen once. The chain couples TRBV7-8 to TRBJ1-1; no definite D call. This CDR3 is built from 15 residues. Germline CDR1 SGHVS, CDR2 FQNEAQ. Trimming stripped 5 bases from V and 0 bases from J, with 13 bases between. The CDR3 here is CASSPAAVMNTEAFF. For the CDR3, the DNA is TGTGCCAGCAGCCCCGCGGCCGTCATGAACACTGAAGCTTTCTTT.

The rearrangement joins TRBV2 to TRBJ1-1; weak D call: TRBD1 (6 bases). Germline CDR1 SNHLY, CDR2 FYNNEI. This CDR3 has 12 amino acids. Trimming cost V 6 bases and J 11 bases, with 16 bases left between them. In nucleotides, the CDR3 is TGTGCCAGCAGGCCGGGACAAATCGGGGCTTTCTTT. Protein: CASRPGQIGAFF. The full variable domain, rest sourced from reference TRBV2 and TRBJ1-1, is EPEVTQTPSHQVTQMGQEVILRCVPISNHLYFYWYRQILGQKVEFLVSFYNNEISEKSEIFDDQFSVERPDGSNFTLKIRSTKLEDSAMYFCASRPGQIGAFFGQGTRLTVV.

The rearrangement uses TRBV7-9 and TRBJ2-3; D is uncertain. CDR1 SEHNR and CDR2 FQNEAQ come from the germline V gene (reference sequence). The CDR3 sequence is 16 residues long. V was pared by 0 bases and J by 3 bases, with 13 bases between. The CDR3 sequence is CASSLALMASTDTQYF. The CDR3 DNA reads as TGTGCCAGCAGCTTAGCGCTGATGGCATCAACAGATACGCAGTATTTT.

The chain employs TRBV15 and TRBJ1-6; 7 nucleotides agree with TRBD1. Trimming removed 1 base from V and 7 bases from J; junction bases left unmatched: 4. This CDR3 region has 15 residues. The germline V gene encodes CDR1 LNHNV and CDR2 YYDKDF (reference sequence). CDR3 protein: CATSRGRQGNSPLHF. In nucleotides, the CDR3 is TGTGCCACCAGCAGAGGACGACAGGGCAATTCACCCCTCCACTTT.

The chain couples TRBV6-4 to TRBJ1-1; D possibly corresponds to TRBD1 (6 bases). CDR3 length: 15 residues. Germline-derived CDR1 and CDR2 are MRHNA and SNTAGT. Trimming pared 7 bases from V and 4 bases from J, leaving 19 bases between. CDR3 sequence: CASNPRGGGGTEAFF. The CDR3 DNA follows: TGTGCCAGCAACCCTAGGGGGGGTGGCGGCACTGAAGCTTTCTTT.

The CDR3 sequence: CATSDPPGRGHDGYTF. CDR3 DNA: TGTGCCACCAGTGACCCCCCTGGCAGGGGGCATGATGGCTACACCTTC. The gene calls are TRBV24-1 and TRBJ1-2; 8 positions agree with TRBD1. The germline V gene encodes CDR1 KGHDR and CDR2 SFDVKD. The ends lost 4 bases at V and 6 bases at J; junction bases unmatched: 12. The CDR3 is 16 amino acids.

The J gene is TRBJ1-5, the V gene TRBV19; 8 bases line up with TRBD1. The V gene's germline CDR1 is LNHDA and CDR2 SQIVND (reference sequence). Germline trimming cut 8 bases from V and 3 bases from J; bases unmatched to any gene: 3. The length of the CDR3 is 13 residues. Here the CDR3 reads CASAGQDNQPQHF. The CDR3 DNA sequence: TGTGCCAGTGCGGGACAGGACAATCAGCCCCAGCATTTT.

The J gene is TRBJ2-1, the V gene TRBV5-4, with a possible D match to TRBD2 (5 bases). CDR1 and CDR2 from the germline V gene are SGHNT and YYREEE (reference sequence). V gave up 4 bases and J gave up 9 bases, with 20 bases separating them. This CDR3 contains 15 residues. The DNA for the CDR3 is TGTGCCAGCAGCCCGGAGGTGGAGTCATTAGGTGAGCAGTTCTTC. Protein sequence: CASSPEVESLGEQFF.